This T cell receptor beta chain was recovered during a study of identical twins (dated by TCRdb to the mid-2010s). At the level of the whole study: To test whether fetal clonotypes persist, the study used deep sequencing on TCR alpha and beta repertoires from monozygotic twins, unrelated adults of various ages, and cord blood. Replicate twin experiments were performed at different times using different library preparation protocols to rule out contamination. Results the study describes overall, beyond this receptor: Compared with coincidental sharing between unrelated individuals, an excess of low generation-probability sequences was observed among out-of-frame TCR alpha sequences shared between twins. Out-of-frame TCR alpha sharing in monozygotic twins was systematically underestimated by recombination models, whereas sharing between unrelated individuals was in agreement with the recombination models. The excess sharing between twins in beta out-of-frame sequences was weaker because fewer shared sequences reduced the signal-to-noise ratio. Abundant cord blood beta clonotypes carried fewer insertions; young adult naive repertoires showed a weaker similar trend, while memory repertoires showed none. Zero-insertion analyses could be partly confounded by invariant T cells such as MAIT and iNKT, although diverse VJ usage argued against such confounding for most clonotypes. Conclusions relied on cross-sectional statistical analysis, since the same donors could not be followed over many years.

Spanning cysteine to phenylalanine, the CDR3 consists of 17 amino acids. Only the CDR3 DNA is retained, 51 bases long and in frame from the first base. V is clipped by 4 bases and J by 8 bases, and the sequence between their germline boundaries is 24 bases long. Reading the germline V gene gives CDR1 SGHRS and CDR2 YFSETQ. All donors were healthy Caucasians. The study also sequenced three unrelated non-twin adults: a male aged 18 to 30, a male aged 50 to 60 and a female aged 50 to 60. Miltenyi CD45RO+ enrichment and human naive T-cell isolation kits were used to isolate memory (CD45RO+) and naive T cells from PBMC. Ten or more counts support this clonotype. No cognate antigen has been identified for it. The input lacks base qualities; no much larger clone sits a single base away. The library was obtained by 5' RACE. Reads for this sample came from an Illumina HiSeq 2000. Template switching introduced a universal primer binding site; the final cDNA contained a unique molecular identifier, enabling accurate counting of TCR cDNA molecules. Specific primers in the conserved constant-segment region were used to synthesize first-strand cDNA for TCR alpha and beta chains. To control for contamination, every cDNA library carried two barcodes: a SMART-Mk sample barcode plus Illumina barcodes. TruSeq adapter sequences, together with Illumina sample barcodes, were added in two successive PCR steps. TCR alpha and beta cDNA libraries were sequenced on the Illumina HiSeq platform with custom primers. The paper's processing steps were these. MiGEC was used to process raw reads and extract unique molecular identifiers, and MiXCR was used to find CDR3 positions. Recombination models were inferred per individual with the repgenHMM and IGoR tools using an EM algorithm. The tcR package in R was used for shared clonotype analysis, with sharing normalized by the product of cloneset sizes. Out-of-frame nonproductive sequences were analyzed to study raw recombination free of thymic and clonal selection effects. TCRdb reran the public reads through fastp at Q25 and MiXCR, keeping productive beta chains. Records with the same CDR3 protein are collapsed into one entry carrying the most frequent genes and DNA. The V and J calls here are based on TCRdb, not the publication. The sample has 690,000 or so distinct CDR3 sequences on record, 5.5% to 6.5% of them singletons. The ten top clones hold approximately 1.6% of the sample.

The chain was built from TRBV5-1 and TRBJ1-4; the D gene is perhaps TRBD1, from 5 matching bases. The source material was naive T cells sorted from blood. This specimen's cell subset or site label, per the study, means: cells isolated with a human naive T-cell isolation kit. This sequence originates from a man aged 18 to 35 in good health. The CDR3 reads as follows: CASSGPQGEPPREKLFF. The DNA sequence is as follows: TGCGCCAGCAGCGGACCCCAGGGAGAACCTCCGAGGGAAAAACTGTTTTTT. The variable domain in full, with residues beyond the CDR3 obtained from the reference TRBV5-1 and TRBJ1-4 genes, is KAGVTQTPRYLIKTRGQQVTLSCSPISGHRSVSWYQQTPGQGLQFLFEYFSETQRNKGNFPGRFSGRQFSNSRSEMNVSTLELGDSALYLCASSGPQGEPPREKLFFGSGTQLSVL.